This T cell receptor beta chain was sequenced for a study of neurological immune-mediated disorders. This clonotype was seen repeatedly, ten times or more. CDR3 length: 14 amino acids. V was pared by 1 base and J by 2 bases, with 2 bases of the junction left unmatched. CDR1 and CDR2 from the germline V gene are LGHNA and YNFKEQ. Via MiXCR, TCRdb re-called the 5' RACE reads, giving one row per CDR3 protein. Found here are about 27,000 distinct CDR3 sequences, 2.5% to 4% of them singletons; the top ten hold around 7.1%. This chain joins TRBV4-2 and TRBJ2-7; 7 bases agree with TRBD1. This TCR derives from a woman in her twenties or thirties with multiple sclerosis. Sequences were obtained from PBMCs. CDR3 in amino acids: CASSQVGTAYEQYF. The CDR3 region has the DNA TGTGCCAGCAGCCAAGTGGGGACAGCCTACGAGCAGTACTTC.